Listed here are 7 T cell receptor beta chains from one sample, sequenced in a study of human versus mouse CDR3 diversity and MHC coevolution. Method: immunoSEQ multiplex PCR; TCRdb's copy keeps in-frame clones and lacks some. The profile shows tens of thousands of clones, about 94% of them singletons. The source material was naive CD4+ T cells from blood. As for subset: CD45RO-negative CD62L-positive naive CD4 T cells. The source of these receptors is a person aged 30-69 years in good health.

The chain carries TRBV27 and TRBJ1-5; D call uncertain. This CDR3 is built from 14 residues. V was clipped by 6 bases and J by 7 bases, with 16 bases between them. Germline CDR1 and CDR2: MNHEY and SMNVEV (reference sequence). The CDR3: CASSPGLSGQPQHF. The CDR3 DNA is TGTGCCAGCAGCCCAGGACTTTCAGGACAGCCCCAGCATTTT.

The V call is TRBV19, the J call TRBJ1-1; D might be TRBD1 (6 bases). V lost 1 base and J lost 0, with 6 bases in between. Germline assignment: CDR1 LNHDA and CDR2 SQIVND (reference sequence). The CDR3 contains 14 residues. The CDR3 reads CASSIGTVNTEAFF. In DNA form, the CDR3 reads TGTGCCAGTAGTATAGGGACAGTGAACACTGAAGCTTTCTTT.

The sample holds one count of this clone. V and J are TRBV5-1 and TRBJ1-1; 7 bases agree with TRBD1. The CDR3 has 17 amino acids. V shed 4 bases, J shed 2 bases, and the junction held 14 bases outside the gene matches. CDR1 and CDR2 from the germline V gene are SGHRS and YFSETQ. The CDR3 DNA reads TGCGCCAGCAGCCTACACAGGGGCCCGGGGGACAACACTGAAGCTTTCTTT. This gives the protein CASSLHRGPGDNTEAFF.

This sequence joins TRBV12-5 and TRBJ1-1, with TRBD1 matching over 9 bases. Germline V gene data show CDR1 as LGHNT and CDR2 as FRNRAP. The CDR3 spans 15 residues. Trimming at V came to 3 bases and at J to 4 bases, leaving 6 bases not matched to a gene. CDR3 region: CASGFVLTGGTEAFF. CDR3 coding DNA: TGTGCTAGTGGTTTCGTCCTGACAGGGGGCACTGAAGCTTTCTTT.

The table lists this clone with a few counts. The chain recombines TRBV7-2 with TRBJ1-3; D remains ambiguous. This CDR3 is built from 18 residues. V was clipped by 1 base and J by 0 bases, with 16 bases between them. CDR1 and CDR2 from the germline V gene are SGHTA and FQGNSA. The CDR3 nucleotides read TGTGCCAGCAGCTTAGGTGCAATAGGGAGCTACTCTGGAAACACCATATATTTT. This sequence encodes CASSLGAIGSYSGNTIYF.

The genes are TRBV27 and TRBJ2-7; no reliable D call. The CDR3 runs 14 residues. V lost 6 bases and J lost 2, with 14 bases in between. Germline CDR1 MNHEY, CDR2 SMNVEV (reference sequence). CDR3 sequence reads: CASSSAVIPYEQYF. The CDR3 DNA is TGTGCCAGCAGCTCTGCGGTCATTCCCTACGAGCAGTACTTC.

The V gene is TRBV18, the J gene TRBJ2-7; TRBD2 matches at 7 bases. Germline trimming cut 3 bases from V and 5 bases from J; bases unmatched to any gene: 10. The germline CDR1 and CDR2 sequences are KGHSH and LQKENI. The CDR3 spans 15 residues. CDR3 protein: CASSPRAVAGDEQYF. For the CDR3, the DNA is TGTGCCAGCTCACCTAGGGCAGTAGCGGGCGACGAGCAGTACTTC.